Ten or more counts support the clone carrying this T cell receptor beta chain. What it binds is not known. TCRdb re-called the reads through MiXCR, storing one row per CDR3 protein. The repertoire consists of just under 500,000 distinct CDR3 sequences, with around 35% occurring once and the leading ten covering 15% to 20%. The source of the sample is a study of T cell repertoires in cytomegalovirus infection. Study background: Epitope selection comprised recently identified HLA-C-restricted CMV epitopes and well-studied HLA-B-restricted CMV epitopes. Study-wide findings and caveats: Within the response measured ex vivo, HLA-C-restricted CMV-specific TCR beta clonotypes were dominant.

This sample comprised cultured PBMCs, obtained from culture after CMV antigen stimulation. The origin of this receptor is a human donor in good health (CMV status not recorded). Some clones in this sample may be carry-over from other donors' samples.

The CDR3 loop is CASSTAGYSNQPQHF. The CDR3 DNA follows: TGTGCCAGCAGCACCGCAGGGTATAGCAATCAGCCCCAGCATTTT. The chain carries TRBV7-8 and TRBJ1-5, with a weak D call TRBD1 (5 bases). The CDR3 contains 15 residues. V lost 5 bases and J 0 bases, leaving 11 bases between the germline ends. In germline, CDR1 is SGHVS, CDR2 FQNEAQ.